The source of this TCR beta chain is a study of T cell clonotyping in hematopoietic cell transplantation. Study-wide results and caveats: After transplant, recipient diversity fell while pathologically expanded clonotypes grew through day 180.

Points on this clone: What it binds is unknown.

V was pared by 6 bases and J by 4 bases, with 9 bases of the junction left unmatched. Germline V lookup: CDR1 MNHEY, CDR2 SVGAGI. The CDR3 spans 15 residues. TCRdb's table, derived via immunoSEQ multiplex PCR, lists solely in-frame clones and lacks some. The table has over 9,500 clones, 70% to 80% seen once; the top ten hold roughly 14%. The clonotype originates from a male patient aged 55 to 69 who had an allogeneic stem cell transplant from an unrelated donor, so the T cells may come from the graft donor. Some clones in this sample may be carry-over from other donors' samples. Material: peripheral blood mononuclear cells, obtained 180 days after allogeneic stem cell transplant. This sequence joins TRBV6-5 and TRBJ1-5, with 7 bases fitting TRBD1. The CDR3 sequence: CASSHEDRRNQPQHF. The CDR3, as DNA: TGTGCCAGCAGCCATGAGGACAGGAGAAATCAGCCCCAGCATTTT.